The entry below describes one TCR beta chain. What it binds is unknown. The sample comes from a study of radiotherapy plus CTLA-4 blockade in lung cancer. Overall study: In under 20% of patients, objective responses were seen; 31% had disease control. Study-level results: Radiotherapy with ipilimumab was followed by blood expansion of tumor-derived clones. Early clone dynamics of blood T cells, plus interferon-beta, reportedly predicted response best.

Germline CDR1 is SGHRS and CDR2 is YFSETQ. V dropped 4 bases and J dropped 3 bases, with 13 bases sitting between them. The CDR3 is made up of 14 amino acids. Those patients who had chemo-refractory metastatic non-small-cell lung cancer were given focal radiation along with CTLA-4 blockade through ipilimumab. Measured with immunoSEQ multiplex PCR; TCRdb has only the in-frame clones, and not every one. The table shows about 14,000 clones, with about 87% occurring only once. The source was peripheral blood, collected from a patient treated with radiotherapy plus ipilimumab. This chain uses TRBV5-1 with TRBJ1-1; no reliable D call. The clonotype was recovered from a human donor with non-small cell lung cancer that progressed on radiotherapy plus ipilimumab. Some clones in this sample may be carry-over from other donors' samples. The DNA for the CDR3 is TGCGCCAGCAGCCCAACAGCCGGCGACACTGAAGCTTTCTTT. This gives the protein CASSPTAGDTEAFF.